The clone carrying this T cell receptor (beta chain) turned up a few times. In TCRdb, the RT-PCR reads were re-called with MiXCR into one record per CDR3 protein. The data hold approximately 170,000 distinct CDR3 sequences, with roughly 24% observed a single time. These data come from a study of patients and donors after allogeneic stem cell transplantation. J lost 9 bases, V lost 5 bases, and 8 bases had no gene match. The CDR3 loop spans 16 amino acids. Germline CDR1 reads MNHNY; CDR2 reads SVGAGI (reference sequence). The clonotype originates from a human donor who was either an allogeneic HSCT recipient or a stem cell or donor lymphocyte infusion donor (not recorded which). It is not recorded whose cells these are; they may come from a transplant donor. Sequenced input: blood, either unsorted or a sorted T cell fraction (not recorded which). The chain carries TRBV6-6 and TRBJ2-1, with 15 nucleotides matching TRBD2. The CDR3 region is CASSGLAGGPISEQFF. CDR3 sequence (DNA): TGTGCCAGCAGTGGACTAGCGGGGGGGCCGATTAGTGAGCAGTTCTTC.